This is a list of T cell receptor beta chains from one sample in a study of cytomegalovirus exposure and HLA in healthy donors. This table comes from immunoSEQ multiplex PCR, and its TCRdb copy is limited to in-frame clones, with some not included. The table includes approximately 220,000 clones, over 65% detected once. Source material: PBMCs. These receptors originate from a man aged 18-30 years in good health and CMV-seronegative. CDR3s include the opening cysteine and the closing phenylalanine or tryptophan. D genes are given only for firm matches. Not every row has a clone size; where given, it reads once, few, many or a size class.

clone size	D gene	J gene	V gene	CDR3 length	CDR3 protein	CDR3 DNA
NA	NA	TRBJ2-5	TRBV27	14	CASRELAVQETQYF	TGTGCCAGCAGAGAGCTAGCAGTACAAGAGACCCAGTACTTC
NA	NA	TRBJ2-1	TRBV5-6	12	CASSFGDGSEFF	NA
NA	NA	TRBJ2-1	TRBV4-1	17	CASSQGTGVSSYNEQFF	TGCGCCAGCAGCCAAGGTACCGGGGTAAGCTCCTACAATGAGCAGTTCTTC
NA	NA	TRBJ2-2	TRBV10-3	14	CAIRDNLNTGELFF	TGTGCCATCAGGGACAACTTGAACACCGGGGAGCTGTTTTTT
NA	NA	TRBJ1-5	TRBV28	15	CASSQGPLGNQPQHF	TGTGCCAGCAGCCAGGGGCCTTTAGGCAATCAGCCCCAGCATTTT
NA	TRBD1	TRBJ1-2	TRBV6-1	14	CASRVNLGQRGYTF	TGTGCCAGCAGAGTAAACCTGGGACAGCGGGGCTACACCTTC
once	NA	TRBJ2-3	TRBV5-1	13	CASSLGLPDTQYF	TGCGCCAGCAGCTTAGGACTTCCAGATACGCAGTATTTT
NA	TRBD1	TRBJ1-5	TRBV2	14	CASSDTGANQPQHF	TGTGCCAGCAGCGATACAGGGGCAAATCAGCCCCAGCATTTT
NA	NA	TRBJ2-7	TRBV28	13	CASSFTGSGEQYF	TGTGCCAGCAGTTTCACCGGGAGTGGCGAGCAGTACTTC
NA	TRBD2	TRBJ2-7	TRBV14	15	CASSHTSGSRYEQYF	TGTGCCAGCAGCCATACTAGCGGGAGTCGGTACGAGCAGTACTTC
NA	TRBD1	TRBJ1-1	TRBV28	16	CASSPDRGRRNTEAFF	TGTGCCAGCAGCCCCGACAGGGGGAGGCGGAACACTGAAGCTTTCTTT
NA	NA	TRBJ1-5	TRBV9	15	CASSVGVSSNQPQHF	TGTGCCAGCAGCGTAGGTGTTTCGAGCAATCAGCCCCAGCATTTT
few	NA	TRBJ2-1	TRBV7-9	13	CASSLIPGNEQFF	TGTGCCAGCAGCTTAATTCCAGGAAATGAGCAGTTCTTC
NA	NA	TRBJ1-2	TRBV10-3	14	CAISESDNRRGYTF	TGTGCCATCAGTGAGTCGGATAACAGGCGGGGCTACACCTTC
few	TRBD2	TRBJ2-3	TRBV28	16	CASKAGASGKGDTQYF	TGTGCCAGCAAGGCTGGGGCTAGCGGGAAGGGAGATACGCAGTATTTT
NA	NA	TRBJ2-1	TRBV27	17	CASSSSRQSSSYNEQFF	TGTGCCAGCAGTTCCTCGAGACAGTCTAGCTCCTACAATGAGCAGTTCTTC
few	NA	TRBJ1-2	TRBV27	15	CASSLEGPGVLGYTF	TGTGCCAGCAGTTTAGAGGGGCCAGGGGTGTTGGGCTACACCTTC
few	NA	TRBJ1-1	TRBV5-1	12	CASSLADTEAFF	TGCGCCAGCAGCTTGGCGGACACTGAAGCTTTCTTT
NA	NA	TRBJ2-4	TRBV7-9	14	CASSLVAGKGIQYF	TGTGCCAGCAGCTTAGTGGCAGGGAAGGGCATTCAGTACTTC
few	NA	TRBJ1-5	TRBV27	17	CASSSLDSRLGNQPQHF	TGTGCCAGCAGTTCCTTGGACAGCCGACTGGGTAATCAGCCCCAGCATTTT
NA	NA	TRBJ1-3	TRBV5-1	17	CASSHEPYRESGNTIYF	TGCGCCAGCAGCCATGAGCCTTACAGGGAGTCTGGAAACACCATATATTTT
few	TRBD1	TRBJ2-2	TRBV11-2	17	CASSLWLGQGNTGELFF	TGTGCCAGCAGCTTATGGTTAGGACAGGGGAACACCGGGGAGCTGTTTTTT
few	NA	TRBJ1-4	TRBV14	14	CASSRTEDREKLFF	TGTGCCAGCAGCCGGACAGAAGATAGGGAAAAACTGTTTTTT
NA	NA	TRBJ2-7	TRBV2	11	CATRGTGEQYF	TGTGCCACGCGGGGCACCGGCGAGCAGTACTTC
NA	TRBD1	TRBJ2-5	TRBV5-5	15	CASSRQGAGGETQYF	TGTGCCAGCAGCCGACAGGGGGCGGGTGGGGAGACCCAGTACTTC
NA	NA	TRBJ2-1	TRBV5-1	16	CASSLGFLAGHNEQFF	TGCGCCAGCAGCTTGGGATTCCTGGCGGGGCACAATGAGCAGTTCTTC
NA	TRBD2	TRBJ2-5	TRBV30	15	CAWSVPGGGIETQYF	TGTGCCTGGAGTGTTCCGGGGGGTGGGATTGAGACCCAGTACTTC
NA	TRBD1	TRBJ1-1	TRBV30	14	CAWREGQGTTEAFF	TGTGCCTGGAGGGAAGGACAGGGTACCACTGAAGCTTTCTTT
NA	TRBD2	TRBJ2-1	TRBV11-3	16	CASSPLAGGPWNEQFF	TGTGCCAGCAGTCCCCTAGCGGGAGGCCCATGGAATGAGCAGTTCTTC
NA	TRBD1	TRBJ2-5	TRBV11-2	14	CASSWTGIQETQYF	TGTGCCAGCAGCTGGACAGGGATCCAAGAGACCCAGTACTTC
NA	NA	TRBJ1-5	TRBV28	16	CASIISPSGAGQPQHF	TGTGCCAGCATCATTTCACCAAGCGGTGCGGGTCAGCCCCAGCATTTT
NA	NA	TRBJ2-4	TRBV19	16	CASSISRDPAKNIQYF	TGTGCCAGTAGTATCAGCCGGGATCCCGCCAAAAACATTCAGTACTTC
NA	TRBD1	TRBJ1-2	TRBV19	15	CASSPDPWTGYGYTF	TGTGCCAGTAGTCCCGATCCCTGGACAGGGTATGGCTACACCTTC
NA	NA	TRBJ2-7	TRBV27	16	CASSLSLQGISYEQYF	TGTGCCAGCAGTTTATCTTTGCAGGGGATCTCCTACGAGCAGTACTTC
NA	TRBD1	TRBJ2-3	TRBV18	14	CASSGQEVTDTQYF	TGTGCCAGCTCGGGACAGGAGGTCACAGATACGCAGTATTTT
NA	NA	TRBJ2-2	TRBV2	14	CASRDVPNTGKLFF	TGTGCCAGCAGGGACGTCCCGAACACCGGGAAGCTGTTTTTT
NA	NA	TRBJ2-7	TRBV7-3	13	CASSLAGSYEQYF	TGTGCCAGCAGCTTAGCGGGAAGCTACGAGCAGTACTTC
NA	TRBD1	TRBJ2-5	TRBV7-9	16	CSSSLGQLIFQETQYF	TGTTCCAGCAGCTTGGGACAGTTAATATTCCAAGAGACCCAGTACTTC
NA	TRBD1	TRBJ1-5	TRBV27	15	CATAGQGPVNQPQHF	TGTGCCACCGCGGGACAGGGTCCCGTCAATCAGCCCCAGCATTTT
NA	NA	TRBJ2-5	TRBV15	16	CATSRDPAGMRETQYF	TGTGCCACCAGCAGAGATCCGGCAGGGATGCGAGAGACCCAGTACTTC
NA	TRBD1	TRBJ1-3	TRBV5-8	17	CASSYRQGDPGGNTIYF	TGTGCCAGCAGCTATCGACAGGGTGATCCTGGCGGAAACACCATATATTTT
NA	NA	TRBJ1-3	TRBV5-4	17	CASSLAVGDISGNTIYF	TGTGCCAGCAGCTTGGCCGTAGGGGACATCTCTGGAAACACCATATATTTT
once	TRBD1	TRBJ2-4	TRBV6-1	19	CASSGQSGQGKWAKNIQYF	TGTGCCAGCAGTGGACAATCGGGACAGGGAAAATGGGCCAAAAACATTCAGTACTTC
NA	TRBD2	TRBJ2-1	TRBV11-3	13	CASSLASGNEQFF	TGTGCCAGCAGCTTAGCTAGCGGGAATGAGCAGTTCTTC
NA	NA	TRBJ2-3	TRBV6-5	14	CASRGARPSDTQYF	TGTGCCAGCAGGGGGGCGCGACCCTCAGATACGCAGTATTTT
NA	TRBD1	TRBJ2-7	TRBV5-1	14	CASCPGTGVYEQYF	TGCGCCAGTTGCCCCGGGACAGGGGTCTACGAGCAGTACTTC
NA	TRBD1	TRBJ2-3	TRBV4-2	14	CASSGLQGMNTQYF	TGTGCCAGCAGCGGGTTACAGGGGATGAATACGCAGTATTTT
NA	TRBD2	TRBJ2-3	TRBV2	14	CASSAGGLADTQYF	TGTGCCAGCAGTGCGGGAGGCTTGGCAGATACGCAGTATTTT
once	NA	TRBJ1-1	TRBV28	10	CASSRTEAFF	TGTGCCAGCAGTCGGACTGAAGCTTTCTTT
NA	NA	TRBJ1-6	TRBV4-1	15	CASSQDNPRWTPLHF	TGCGCCAGCAGCCAAGACAATCCCAGGTGGACACCCCTCCACTTT
NA	TRBD1	TRBJ1-4	TRBV4-1	16	CASSQPGQWADEKLFF	TGCGCCAGCAGCCAACCGGGACAGTGGGCAGATGAAAAACTGTTTTTT
few	TRBD1	TRBJ1-2	TRBV2	12	CASSFTGDGYTF	TGTGCCAGCAGTTTTACAGGGGATGGCTACACCTTC
NA	TRBD2	TRBJ2-5	TRBV5-1	14	CASSPGTRGQTQYF	TGCGCCAGCAGCCCCGGGACTAGAGGACAGACCCAGTACTTC
once	TRBD1	TRBJ1-3	TRBV15	15	CATSRQGGTGNTIYF	TGTGCCACCAGCAGACAAGGGGGCACTGGAAACACCATATATTTT